A single sample gave rise to the 14 T cell receptor beta chains below, sequenced in a study of cytomegalovirus exposure and HLA in healthy donors. Both 60 Vbeta primers and 13 Jbeta primers went into the PCR. TCRdb's copy holds only in-frame clones and misses some; the assay was immunoSEQ multiplex PCR. The sample includes some 180,000 clones, 8.5% to 10% of them seen just once. Source material: PBMCs. All receptors derive from a woman younger than 45 in good health and CMV-seropositive.

V and J are TRBV6-1 and TRBJ2-7; unclear D gene. The V end was cut by 3 bases, the J end by 0 bases, with 12 bases between. CDR3 size: 15 residues. Per germline, CDR1 MNHNS and CDR2 SASEGT. The CDR3 here is CASSDILRSSYEQYF. CDR3 bases: TGTGCCAGCAGTGACATCCTGCGGAGCTCCTACGAGCAGTACTTC.

This clone was seen a handful of times. The chain uses TRBV11-2 and TRBJ2-2; TRBD2 matches at 12 bases. The CDR3 totals 18 residues. Germline V gene lookup returns CDR1 SGHAT and CDR2 FQNNGV. Trimming took 5 bases from V and 4 from J; bases not matched to a gene: 11. This CDR3 is CASSPPPRLAGVTGELFF. CDR3 nucleotides: TGTGCCAGCAGCCCCCCTCCTCGACTAGCGGGAGTCACCGGGGAGCTGTTTTTT.

This clone came up many times. The V call is TRBV4-1, the J call TRBJ2-2, with D perhaps matching TRBD2 (5 bases). V dropped 1 base and J dropped 2 bases, with 8 bases sitting between them. Germline V gives CDR1 MGHRA, CDR2 YSYEKL. The CDR3 runs to 15 residues. CDR3 nucleotides: TGCGCCAGCAGCCAAGGGGAGTTTAACACCGGGGAGCTGTTTTTT. The encoded protein is CASSQGEFNTGELFF.

The V and J genes are TRBV2 and TRBJ1-2; a possible D gene is TRBD1 (5 bases). Deletions cut 6 bases from V and 7 bases from J, with 24 bases between. This CDR3 has 16 residues. Germline-derived CDR1 and CDR2 are SNHLY and FYNNEI. For the CDR3, the DNA is TGTGCCAGCAGATGGAGGGACGGAGGGGCCCCTCGTGGCTACACCTTC. It translates to CASRWRDGGAPRGYTF.

A few counts support this clone. The J gene is TRBJ2-7, the V gene TRBV4-2; D might be TRBD1 (6 bases). V was clipped by 4 bases and J by 7 bases, with 20 bases between them. CDR3 length: 15 amino acids. The germline V gene has CDR1 LGHNA and CDR2 YNFKEQ. The CDR3 loop reads CASSLYSTGLEEQYF. CDR3 coding DNA: TGTGCCAGCAGCCTCTACTCAACAGGGTTGGAGGAGCAGTACTTC.

This clone came up a few times. This chain uses TRBV5-4 with TRBJ1-2; D unclear. Trimming pared 1 base from V and 5 bases from J, leaving 12 bases between. CDR1 and CDR2 from the germline V gene are SGHNT and YYREEE (reference sequence). This CDR3 spans 14 amino acids. The CDR3 DNA reads as TGTGCCAGCAGCTTGCGGCTTCAGAGGTATGGCTACACCTTC. Translation: CASSLRLQRYGYTF.

This clone was observed a handful of times. It is unclear where the CDR3 begins or ends on the DNA, so no DNA is shown, and the CDR3 is as TCRdb lists it. The chain couples TRBV2 to TRBJ2-1; the table's D call, TRBD1, was not checked against the DNA. CDR1 and CDR2 from the germline V gene are SNHLY and FYNNEI. The CDR3 region is 17 residues in length, termini included. The chain's CDR3 is CASSSSRQGRYYNEQFF.

This clone was seen only a few times. The gene calls are TRBV18 and TRBJ1-2; 8 nucleotides line up with TRBD1. Germline V gives CDR1 KGHSH, CDR2 LQKENI. This CDR3 has 15 residues. The V gene end was trimmed by 3 bases and the J gene end by 4 bases; junction bases not matched to a gene: 7. The CDR3: CASSPPGGVFYGYTF. DNA for the CDR3: TGTGCCAGCTCACCCCCAGGGGGCGTCTTCTATGGCTACACCTTC.

This clone was picked up a small number of times. This rearrangement joins TRBV18 to TRBJ2-3; TRBD1 might be the D (7 bases). The CDR3 is 15 amino acids. Germline V gene lookup returns CDR1 KGHSH and CDR2 LQKENI. Trimming took 6 bases from V and 3 from J, leaving 16 bases between them. CDR3 DNA: TGTGCCAGCTCGCCCAGGGGGGCCCTTACAGATACGCAGTATTTT. Translated, it gives CASSPRGALTDTQYF.

The chain is built from TRBV5-1 and TRBJ2-3, with D possibly being TRBD2 (6 bases). Germline CDR1 and CDR2: SGHRS and YFSETQ. The CDR3 is 16 residues long. The V end lost 0 bases, the J end lost 5 bases, and 16 bases lay between the germline ends. The CDR3: CASSLESGGTGDTQYF. Written as DNA, the CDR3 is TGCGCCAGCAGCTTGGAGTCGGGCGGGACGGGAGATACGCAGTATTTT.

This clone turned up a few times. The J gene is TRBJ2-4, the V gene TRBV12-5; 8 bases agree with TRBD2. V dropped 5 bases and J dropped 0; count of bases not matched to a gene: 6. This CDR3 comprises 16 residues. CDR1 is LGHNT, CDR2 FRNRAP, per germline. The CDR3 loop is CASGLRLARAKNIQYF. The CDR3, as DNA: TGTGCTAGTGGTCTCCGACTAGCGAGAGCCAAAAACATTCAGTACTTC.

In its sample, this clone was seen a few times. CDR3 amino acids: CASSGGGARETDTQYF. The CDR3 region has the DNA TGTGCCAGCAGTGGGGGAGGGGCTCGGGAGACAGATACGCAGTATTTT. The rearrangement uses TRBV6-1 and TRBJ2-3, with TRBD2 identical over 7 bases. This CDR3 contains 16 residues. Germline loops: CDR1 MNHNS, CDR2 SASEGT. Unmatched junction bases numbered 10, after V lost 4 bases and J lost 3 bases.

This clone was seen only a few times. J is TRBJ2-5 and V is TRBV29-1; the D gene is possibly TRBD1 (6 bases). V shed 7 bases and J shed 5 bases, with 23 bases lying between them. Germline V gene data show CDR1 as SQVTM and CDR2 as ANQGSEA. The CDR3 extends over 15 amino acids. The CDR3 here is CSAGEGRSRGETQYF. CDR3 coding DNA: TGCAGCGCCGGTGAGGGGCGGTCAAGGGGGGAGACCCAGTACTTC.

This clone was counted a few times. The chain employs TRBV5-1 and TRBJ2-3; D not resolved. The V gene's germline CDR1 is SGHRS and CDR2 YFSETQ. The CDR3 length is 12 residues. V was cut by 0 bases and J by 5 bases, with 4 bases left in between. CDR3 in amino acids: CASSLAIDTQYF. CDR3 in DNA: TGCGCCAGCAGCTTGGCCATAGATACGCAGTATTTT.